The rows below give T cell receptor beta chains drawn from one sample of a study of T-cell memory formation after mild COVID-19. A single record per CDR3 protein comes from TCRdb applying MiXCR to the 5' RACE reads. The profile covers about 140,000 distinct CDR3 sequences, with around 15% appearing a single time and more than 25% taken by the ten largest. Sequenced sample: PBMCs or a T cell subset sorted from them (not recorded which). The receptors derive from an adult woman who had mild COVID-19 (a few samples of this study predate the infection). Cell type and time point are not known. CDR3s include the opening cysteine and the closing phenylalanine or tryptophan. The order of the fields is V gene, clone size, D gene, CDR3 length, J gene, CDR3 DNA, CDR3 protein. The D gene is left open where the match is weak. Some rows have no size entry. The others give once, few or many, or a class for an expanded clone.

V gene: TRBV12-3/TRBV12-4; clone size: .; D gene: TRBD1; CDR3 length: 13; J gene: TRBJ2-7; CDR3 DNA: TGTGCCAGCACGGGGGGACAGGGCGACGAGCAGTACTTC; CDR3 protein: CASTGGQGDEQYF
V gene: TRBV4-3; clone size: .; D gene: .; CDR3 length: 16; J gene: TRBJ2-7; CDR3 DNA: TGCGCCAGCAGCCAAGATGATTTAGGAACCATCTACGAGCAGTACTTC; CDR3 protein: CASSQDDLGTIYEQYF
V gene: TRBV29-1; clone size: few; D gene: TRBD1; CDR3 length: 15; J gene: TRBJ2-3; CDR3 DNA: TGCAGCGTGGAAACGGGACAGGCGAACCCATATAGGCAGTATTTT; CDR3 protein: CSVETGQANPYRQYF
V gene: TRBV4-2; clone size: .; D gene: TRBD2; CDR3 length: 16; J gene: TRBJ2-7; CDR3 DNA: TGTGCCAGCAGCCATCTCATAGCGGGTCAGTCCTACGAGCAGTACTTC; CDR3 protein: CASSHLIAGQSYEQYF
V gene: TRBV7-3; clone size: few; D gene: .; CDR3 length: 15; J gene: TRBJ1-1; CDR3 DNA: TGTGCCAGCAGCAACGCCTCGCCGGGGTCCACTGAAGCTTTCTTT; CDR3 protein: CASSNASPGSTEAFF
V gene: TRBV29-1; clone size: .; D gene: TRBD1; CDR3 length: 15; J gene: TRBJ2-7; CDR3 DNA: TGCAGCGTTGAGTCCGGGACAGGGGATGCCTACGAGCAGTACTTC; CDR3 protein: CSVESGTGDAYEQYF
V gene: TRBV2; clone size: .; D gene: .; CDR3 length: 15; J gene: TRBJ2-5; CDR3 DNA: TGTGCCAGCAGTGAAGCGGGGAGGTCGGGGGAGACCCAGTACTTC; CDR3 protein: CASSEAGRSGETQYF
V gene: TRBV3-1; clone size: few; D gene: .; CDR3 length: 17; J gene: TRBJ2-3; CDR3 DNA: TGTGCCAGCAGCCAAGAGATTATGAAGGAGGTCACAGATACGCAGTATTTT; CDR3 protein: CASSQEIMKEVTDTQYF
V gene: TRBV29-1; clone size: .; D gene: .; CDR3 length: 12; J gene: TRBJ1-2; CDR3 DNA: TGCAGCGTTGTCGAAACCACCTATGGCTACACCTTC; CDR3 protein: CSVVETTYGYTF
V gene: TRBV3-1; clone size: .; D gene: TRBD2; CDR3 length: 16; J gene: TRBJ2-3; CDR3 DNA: TGTGCCAGCAGCTCCACCAGCGGGGGGTGGACAGATACGCAGTATTTT; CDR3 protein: CASSSTSGGWTDTQYF
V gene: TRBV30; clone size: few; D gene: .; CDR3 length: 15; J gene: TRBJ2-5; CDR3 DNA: TGTGCCTGGACGGAAGGGATGGTCCCTCAAGAGACCCAGTACTTC; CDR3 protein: CAWTEGMVPQETQYF
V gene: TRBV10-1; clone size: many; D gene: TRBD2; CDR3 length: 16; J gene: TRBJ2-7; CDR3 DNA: TGCGCCAGCACCAAAGGACTAGCGGGGGTCCCCTACGAGCAGTACTTC; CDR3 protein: CASTKGLAGVPYEQYF
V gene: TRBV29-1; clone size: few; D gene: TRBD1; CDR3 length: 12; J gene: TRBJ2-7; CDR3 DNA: TGCAGCGTTGGGACAGGACGGCCCGAGCAGTACTTC; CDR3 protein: CSVGTGRPEQYF
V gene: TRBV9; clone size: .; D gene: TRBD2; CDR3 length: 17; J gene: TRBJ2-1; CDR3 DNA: TGTGCCAGCAGCGTAGGGTTTAGCGGGGAGGTCTACAATGAGCAGTTCTTC; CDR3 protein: CASSVGFSGEVYNEQFF
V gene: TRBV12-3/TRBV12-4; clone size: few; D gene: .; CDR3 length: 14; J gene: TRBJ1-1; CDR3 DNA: TGTGCCAGCAGTTTGCGGCCTATGAACACTGAAGCTTTCTTT; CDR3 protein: CASSLRPMNTEAFF
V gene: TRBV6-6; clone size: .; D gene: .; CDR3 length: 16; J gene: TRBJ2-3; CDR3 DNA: TGTGCCAGCAGTTACTCGAATGTGTTTTTGACAGATACGCAGTATTTT; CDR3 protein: CASSYSNVFLTDTQYF
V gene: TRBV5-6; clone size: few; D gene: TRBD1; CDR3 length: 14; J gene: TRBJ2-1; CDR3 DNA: TGTGCCAGCAGCTGGGGGACAGGGGAAGATGAGCAGTTCTTC; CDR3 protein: CASSWGTGEDEQFF
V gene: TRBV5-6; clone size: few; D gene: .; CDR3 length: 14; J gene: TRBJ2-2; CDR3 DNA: TGTGCCAGCAGCTTGGTTACTGACACCGGGGAGCTGTTTTTT; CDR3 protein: CASSLVTDTGELFF
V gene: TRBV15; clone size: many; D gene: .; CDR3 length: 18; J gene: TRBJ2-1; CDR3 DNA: TGTGCCACCAGCACCCCCAAGGGGACGTTGCAGGTCTACAATGAGCAGTTCTTC; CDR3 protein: CATSTPKGTLQVYNEQFF
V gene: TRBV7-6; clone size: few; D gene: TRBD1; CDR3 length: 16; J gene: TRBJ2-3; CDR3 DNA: TGTGCCAGCAGCTTGCTAGACAGGGGGCTCACAGATACGCAGTATTTT; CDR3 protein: CASSLLDRGLTDTQYF
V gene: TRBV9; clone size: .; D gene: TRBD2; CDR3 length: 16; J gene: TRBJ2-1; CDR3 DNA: TGTGCCAGCAGCGTGATTAGCGGGGCCTCCTACAATGAGCAGTTCTTC; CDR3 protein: CASSVISGASYNEQFF
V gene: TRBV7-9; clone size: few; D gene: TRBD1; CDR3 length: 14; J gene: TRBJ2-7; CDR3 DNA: TGTGCCAGCAGGTCCAGTACAGGGGCCAACGAGCAGTACTTC; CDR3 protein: CASRSSTGANEQYF